This T cell receptor beta chain was recorded in a study of T cells in Graves' hyperthyroidism and ophthalmopathy. Study-wide results and caveats: Blood also carried most thyroid clonotypes expanded above 0.001. Ophthalmopathy was identified by the model a median about 6.4 months ahead of onset.

Based on clinical symptoms, serum thyroxine and TRAb, thyroid ultrasound and orbital computed tomography, diagnoses were reached. Authors of the study amplified TCR beta CDR3 regions from RNA transcripts. The study used the HTBI primer set for a first-round RT-PCR of the TCR CDR3. MiXCR, applied by TCRdb to the multiplex PCR reads, yields one record per CDR3 protein. The sample lists about 590,000 distinct CDR3 sequences, 15% to 18% occurring once. Trimming removed 8 bases at V and 6 bases at J, with 16 bases between. The CDR3 loop spans 14 amino acids. The V gene's germline CDR1 is MNHNS and CDR2 SASEGT. Of note for this clonotype: Its antigen is not identified.

The J gene is TRBJ2-2, the V gene TRBV6-1; D perhaps matches TRBD2 (6 bases). The specimen sequenced was blood. The origin of this receptor is a young woman with Graves' hyperthyroidism. DNA of the CDR3: TGTGCCAGCCGGTTGGAGGGAGCGGCCGGGGAGCTGTTTTTT. This translates into CASRLEGAAGELFF.